This TCR beta chain was captured in a study of regulatory T cells in long-lasting Graves disease (dated by TCRdb to the early 2020s). Notes on the research overall: Newly diagnosed Graves' disease patients had taken antithyroid drugs for less than 3 months. Peripheral blood TCR sequencing and RNA sequencing compared persistent Graves' disease patients with newly diagnosed Graves' disease patients. The study took place in China and was registered as a clinical trial. A total of around 35 samples underwent TCR sequencing: about 13 from persistent and roughly 20 from newly diagnosed Graves' disease patients. General study outcomes and caveats: Because the primary lesion, thyroid tissue, could not be accessed, the study looked at peripheral blood alone. Preferential use of TRBV28, TRBJ1-2 and TRBJ2-5 was observed in persistent disease, whereas TRBV20-1 and TRBJ2-1 were favored in newly diagnosed disease. Lower TCR Shannon entropy and fewer highly expanded clones were observed in persistent Graves' disease patients than in newly diagnosed patients, which suggested clonal expansion. More public clonotypes were shared among persistent patients (about 2,800) than among newly diagnosed patients (966). Only the TCR beta chain was sequenced and analyzed. The small sample size was acknowledged by the authors as a limitation that may reduce accuracy.

This clonotype was seen ten or more times. Its antigen specificity is not known. No much larger clone exists at a distance of one base, and base qualities are not known. The CDR3 spans 11 residues, from the cysteine through the phenylalanine. Only the CDR3 DNA is retained, 33 bases long and in frame from the first base. Per the germline V gene, MDHEN is the CDR1 and SYDVKM is the CDR2. The time point label, as the study defines it: newly diagnosed GD, antithyroid drugs for less than 3 months. For both TCR sequencing and RNA sequencing, RNA was extracted from PBMCs in TRIzol. The diagnosis of Graves' disease was made according to American Thyroid Association guidelines. The patients came from an endocrinology department in Xi'an, China. Each patient gave around 9.2 milliliters of peripheral blood, collected in an EDTA anticoagulant tube. PBMCs were isolated by Ficoll Paque Plus density gradient separation without further T cell sorting. An Agilent 2100 Bioanalyzer and agarose gel were used to assess RNA quality, and a NanoDrop 2000 was used to measure RNA concentration.

The library relied on multiplex PCR. The instrument given in TCRdb is Illumina HiSeq 4000. iRepertoire HTBI primers and Arm-PCR amplification of CDR3 regions were used to construct TCR beta libraries. Before sequencing, the PCR products underwent gel purification. The authors processed their data as follows. Gene usage analysis of CDR3 amino acid clonotypes relied on the 60 or so TRBV and 14 TRBJ segments identified across samples. Filtered high-quality paired reads were merged into contigs using COPE and FqMerger. Contigs were aligned with BLAST to IMGT TRBV, TRBD and TRBJ reference genes, and CDR3 was defined per IMGT. Highly expanded clones were defined as clonotypes with a frequency above 0.1%. Shannon entropy served as the measure of repertoire diversity, while the Gini coefficient captured V-J evenness. A clonotype was considered public if more than one individual shared it. TCRdb reanalyzed the raw reads on its own, using fastp at Q25 for trimming and MiXCR for clone calling, and kept in-frame beta chains. Each CDR3 protein appears once, grouped with its most common genes and DNA. It is TCRdb's table, rather than the study itself, that gives the V and J calls and clone size. A total of 400,000 to 550,000 distinct CDR3 sequences appear in this sample, more than 12% of them only once. Together, the top ten hold over 15% of the sample.

The same data also went into a second study, on T cells in Graves' hyperthyroidism and ophthalmopathy. Taken from the second paper: Stable Graves' hyperthyroidism was defined as the absence of progression to ophthalmopathy over 18 months of follow-up. Hyperthyroidism patients were newly diagnosed, had a disease duration of under 2 months, and were aged 18 to 65 years. Exclusion was applied to patients with uncontrolled infections, other autoimmune diseases, pregnancy or lactation. Diagnoses were based on clinical symptoms, serum thyroxine and TRAb, thyroid ultrasound and orbital computed tomography. The TCR CDR3 was subjected to a first round of RT-PCR using the HTBI primer set and the Qiagen OneStep RT-PCR kit. Most expanded thyroid clonotypes (frequency above 0.001) were also detected in blood, a finding suggesting that blood repertoires may reflect thyroid immune responses. Ophthalmopathy was separated from stable hyperthyroidism by a 13 V-J signature model, with around 90% sensitivity and about 81% specificity obtained in cross-validation and 80%/75% obtained in testing. In validation, the model predicted progression to ophthalmopathy with roughly 70% sensitivity and approximately 78% specificity, a median of approximately 6.5 months before onset. To identify distinguishing TCR V-J signatures, a discovery cohort of some 100 patients was used, comprising 43 with Graves' ophthalmopathy and around 57 with stable Graves' hyperthyroidism. An independent validation cohort of under 20 hyperthyroidism patients and 17 patients who later progressed to ophthalmopathy tested prospective prediction of ophthalmopathy. For training and testing, the 100 or so patients in the discovery cohort were randomly divided in a 7:3 ratio. Thyroid tissue and blood T-cell repertoires from roughly six Graves' hyperthyroidism patients were also compared in the study. After sampling, hyperthyroidism patients received methimazole starting at 30 mg daily, and ophthalmopathy patients received high-dose intravenous methylprednisolone. Libraries were constructed in a second round of multiplex PCR, after which size selection and purification were performed. Sequencing of the libraries was done on an Illumina HiSeq2000 using paired-end 100 bp reads. SOAPnuke was used to process the raw data, removing reads that contained adapters or uncalled bases, had a mean Phred below 15, or lacked an exact match to the constant primer or identifier. COPE v1.2.5 was used to merge the high-quality paired reads, and each unique nucleotide sequence was defined as a clonotype. MiTCR v1.1 was used to align clonotypes to the IMGT TRBV, TRBD and TRBJ reference segments. Analysis was restricted to V-J combinations with a frequency above 0.0001, which covered roughly 99% of repertoires. A TCS score was defined as the ratio of F50 (clonal expansion) to E x V (chaos), with BLOSUM62-based TCRdist applied between CDR3 peptides within each V-J. Welch's t-statistics and random forest reduced fewer than 600 V-J features to roughly 13, which were used in a naive Bayes classifier (R e1071). No statistical method was used to fix the sample size in advance, and group allocation was not hidden from the investigators. The paper describes TCR Vbeta CDR3 sequencing of about 140 peripheral blood samples, made up of 43 ophthalmopathy patients, approximately 76 hyperthyroidism patients and 17 progressor patients.

The sequence links TRBV28 to TRBJ1-2; D gene: possibly TRBD1, on 6 matching bases. Sequences were derived from peripheral blood mononuclear cells (PBMCs), sampled at new diagnosis, from a patient treated with antithyroid drugs. The receptor's source is a woman in her 30s with Graves disease. Donor details come from another sample of the same person, matched by shared clones. CDR3 reads: CGTATNYGYTF. The nucleotide sequence reads TGTGGGACAGCTACTAACTATGGCTACACCTTC.